The next 24 T cell receptor beta chains were all read from a single sample in a study of siplizumab effects on memory and regulatory T cells. Generated by immunoSEQ multiplex PCR, the TCRdb table keeps only in-frame clones and is missing some. The sample records tens of thousands of clones, approximately 94% being singletons. Sequenced material: CD8+ T cells sorted from blood. These receptors originate from a human donor in good health.

The chain employs TRBV5-1 and TRBJ2-3; 8 nucleotides line up with TRBD1. The CDR3 has 16 amino acids. With 4 bases clipped from V and 2 bases from J, the junction kept 9 bases outside the gene matches. Germline V CDR1 and CDR2: SGHRS, YFSETQ. The CDR3 DNA reads as TGCGCCAGCAGCAAAGGGGACAGGCGACTCACAGATACGCAGTATTTT. Its translation is CASSKGDRRLTDTQYF.

The rearrangement joins TRBV14 to TRBJ2-3, with D unresolved. The CDR3 is 14 residues long. The germline V and J ends were trimmed by 4 bases and 1 base, with 9 bases remaining between them. Germline V gives CDR1 SGHDN, CDR2 FVKESK. This chain's CDR3 is CASSLLVGTDTQYF. The CDR3 DNA follows: TGTGCCAGCAGCCTATTGGTAGGCACAGATACGCAGTATTTT.

This chain uses TRBV6-6 with TRBJ2-3, with TRBD1 as a possible D gene (6 bases). Germline CDR1 MNHNY, CDR2 SVGAGI (reference sequence). Trimming removed 10 bases from V and 2 bases from J, with 22 bases in between. This CDR3 contains 16 residues. CDR3 in DNA: TGTGCCATCACCTCCCGACCGGACAGCCCCACAGATACGCAGTATTTT. This sequence encodes CAITSRPDSPTDTQYF.

This chain joins TRBV7-9 and TRBJ2-7, with no clear D. The CDR3 has 13 amino acids. The germline CDR1 and CDR2 sequences are SEHNR and FQNEAQ (reference sequence). V was pared by 5 bases and J by 6 bases, with 14 bases between. The CDR3 reads CASSPNLFGEQYF. For the CDR3, the DNA is TGTGCCAGCAGCCCCAATTTGTTCGGCGAGCAGTACTTC.

V is TRBV7-6 and J is TRBJ2-1; 8 bases are shared with TRBD1. The J segment lost 0 bases and the V segment lost 4 bases, leaving 14 bases of the junction unmatched. This CDR3 spans 19 amino acids. The V gene's germline CDR1 is SGHVS and CDR2 FNYEAQ. In nucleotides, the CDR3 is TGTGCCAGCAGCTACCAATTTGGACAGGGACGGATCTCCTACAATGAGCAGTTCTTC. This encodes CASSYQFGQGRISYNEQFF.

CDR3 loop: CASSPWGTGELFF. For the CDR3, the DNA is TGTGCCAGCAGCCCATGGGGCACCGGGGAGCTGTTTTTT. This chain links TRBV9 with TRBJ2-2; no clear D gene. The ends were cut back, 4 bases at V and 4 bases at J, with 8 bases in the middle. The CDR3 has 13 amino acids. Germline assignment: CDR1 SGDLS and CDR2 YYNGEE.

CDR3 region: CASSILVDSMNTEAFF. The CDR3 DNA is TGTGCCAGTAGTATTCTAGTCGACAGCATGAACACTGAAGCTTTCTTT. The chain employs TRBV19 and TRBJ1-1, with D possibly TRBD1 on 5 matching bases. Germline V lookup: CDR1 LNHDA, CDR2 SQIVND (reference sequence). The CDR3 has 16 amino acids. V was shortened by 3 bases and J by 0 bases, with 14 bases between the two germline ends. Full variable domain (remainder filled in from reference TRBV19 and TRBJ1-1): DGGITQSPKYLFRKEGQNVTLSCEQNLNHDAMYWYRQDPGQGLRLIYYSQIVNDFQKGDIAEGYSVSREKKESFPLTVTSAQKNPTAFYLCASSILVDSMNTEAFFGQGTRLTVV.

The chain carries TRBV11-3 and TRBJ2-1; 7 bases match TRBD1. V gave up 1 base and J gave up 0 bases; unmatched junction bases: 3. The CDR3 covers 16 residues. CDR1 is SGHNT and CDR2 is YENEEA in the germline V gene. The CDR3 sequence is CASSLGGGYSYNEQFF. In nucleotides, the CDR3 is TGTGCCAGCAGCTTAGGAGGGGGCTACTCCTACAATGAGCAGTTCTTC.

The rearrangement links TRBV30 to TRBJ1-2; D is perhaps TRBD1 (5 bases). CDR3 length equals 11 residues. Trimming stripped 3 bases from V and 13 bases from J, with 15 bases between. The germline V gene encodes CDR1 GTSNPN and CDR2 SVGIG (reference sequence). Here the CDR3 reads CAWRGLQVFTF. CDR3 nucleotide sequence: TGTGCCTGGAGAGGCCTACAGGTTTTCACCTTC.

The chain employs TRBV5-1 and TRBJ2-3; tentatively, D is TRBD2 (6 bases). The germline V and J ends were trimmed by 1 base and 5 bases, with 23 bases remaining between them. The CDR3 extends over 18 amino acids. In germline, CDR1 is SGHRS, CDR2 YFSETQ. The CDR3 loop is CASSLPTGEFNFGDTQYF. CDR3 coding DNA: TGCGCCAGCAGCTTGCCGACGGGAGAGTTTAATTTCGGAGATACGCAGTATTTT.

The chain is built from TRBV9 and TRBJ2-1; 7 positions match TRBD2. This CDR3 has 15 amino acids. Germline CDR1 and CDR2: SGDLS and YYNGEE. V gave up 1 base and J gave up 2 bases; unmatched junction bases: 3. The CDR3 DNA is TGTGCCAGCAGCGTATCCAGCGGGGCCTACAATGAGCAGTTCTTC. Protein sequence: CASSVSSGAYNEQFF.

This clone counts as medium-sized. V usage is TRBV27 and J usage is TRBJ2-5, with 11 bases fitting TRBD2. CDR3 length: 16 residues. Germline V lookup: CDR1 MNHEY, CDR2 SMNVEV (reference sequence). V was pared by 4 bases and J by 5 bases, with 9 bases of the junction left unmatched. CDR3 in amino acids: CASSSVAGGPAETQYF. CDR3 bases: TGTGCCAGCAGTTCAGTAGCGGGAGGGCCGGCGGAGACCCAGTACTTC.

This chain links TRBV7-9 with TRBJ2-1; D assignment may be TRBD1 or TRBD2 (5 bases each). The germline gives CDR1 SEHNR, CDR2 FQNEAQ (reference sequence). The CDR3 sequence is 16 residues long. Between the trimmed V and J ends, which lost 7 bases and 8 bases, there was a span of 24 bases. The CDR3 coding sequence is TGTGCCAGCAACCCTGCGGGTCCCGCGCAGGGCCATGAGCAGTTCTTC. Amino acid sequence: CASNPAGPAQGHEQFF.

V is TRBV27 and J is TRBJ2-7, with D perhaps being TRBD1 or TRBD2 (5 bases each). Germline V gene data show CDR1 as MNHEY and CDR2 as SMNVEV (reference sequence). V dropped 5 bases and J dropped 8 bases, with 19 bases sitting between them. The CDR3 is 14 residues long. The DNA of the CDR3 is TGTGCCAGCAGTCCCCCCGGGACGGGGAAGCAGCAGTACTTC. Amino acid sequence: CASSPPGTGKQQYF.

The chain uses TRBV30 and TRBJ2-7; no reliable D call. The CDR3 contains 14 residues. CDR1 is GTSNPN, CDR2 SVGIG, per germline (reference sequence). V was pared by 5 bases and J by 4 bases, with 18 bases between. The CDR3 coding sequence is TGTGCCTGGGGAAATCCGGGCCGCGCGTACGAGCAGTACTTC. As protein: CAWGNPGRAYEQYF.

The chain carries TRBV27 and TRBJ2-7; the D gene is possibly TRBD1 (5 bases). This CDR3 comprises 15 residues. The germline V gene has CDR1 MNHEY and CDR2 SMNVEV (reference sequence). V lost 0 bases and J 0 bases, leaving 9 bases between the germline ends. This CDR3 is CASSLSDSFSYEQYF. DNA for the CDR3: TGTGCCAGCAGTTTATCTGACAGCTTCTCCTACGAGCAGTACTTC.

The V call is TRBV4-3, the J call TRBJ2-7; possibly TRBD2 for D (7 bases). CDR3 length: 15 amino acids. Germline values: CDR1 LGHNA, CDR2 YSLEER. The germline V and J ends were trimmed by 1 base and 5 bases, with 15 bases remaining between them. The CDR3 reads CASSQAVGGQDEQYF. As DNA, the CDR3 is TGCGCCAGCAGCCAAGCGGTCGGGGGGCAAGACGAGCAGTACTTC.

The gene calls are TRBV29-1 and TRBJ1-2; 10 positions agree with TRBD1. This CDR3 is 13 amino acids long. J lost 6 bases, V lost 6 bases, and 7 bases had no gene match. The germline CDR1 and CDR2 sequences are SQVTM and ANQGSEA. CDR3 nucleotides: TGCAGCGTGCCGGGACAGGGGTTGCATGGCTACACCTTC. It codes for CSVPGQGLHGYTF. The full variable domain, completed using reference TRBV29-1 and TRBJ1-2, is SAVISQKPSRDICQRGTSLTIQCQVDSQVTMMFWYRQQPGQSLTLIATANQGSEATYESGFVIDKFPISRPNLTFSTLTVSNMSPEDSSIYLCSVPGQGLHGYTFGSGTRLTVV.

The chain uses TRBV6-6 and TRBJ1-6, with D unresolved. V was trimmed by 6 bases and J by 9 bases, leaving 18 bases between them. The CDR3 contains 15 residues. Germline lookup yields CDR1 MNHNY and CDR2 SVGAGI (reference sequence). The CDR3 sequence: CASRLLKESGSPLHF. The DNA for the CDR3 is TGTGCCAGCAGATTACTCAAAGAGTCGGGTTCACCCCTCCACTTT.

This chain connects TRBV19 to TRBJ2-7; possible D gene TRBD1, 5 bases. Germline values: CDR1 LNHDA, CDR2 SQIVND (reference sequence). Trimming cost V 3 bases and J 3 bases, with 15 bases left between them. The CDR3 contains 15 residues. The CDR3 is CASSMSGQGLYEQYF. The CDR3, as DNA: TGTGCCAGTAGTATGTCCGGGCAGGGTCTCTACGAGCAGTACTTC.

The J gene is TRBJ1-2, the V gene TRBV6-1, with a possible D match to TRBD1 (6 bases). Trimming pared 8 bases from V and 3 bases from J, leaving 13 bases between. The CDR3 has 13 residues. Germline lookup yields CDR1 MNHNS and CDR2 SASEGT. For the CDR3, the DNA is TGTGCCAGCGCGGGGGCGGAGGACTATGGCTACACCTTC. Translated, it gives CASAGAEDYGYTF.

The chain joins TRBV5-8 to TRBJ2-7; no definite D call. Germline CDR1 SGHTS, CDR2 YDEGEE. This CDR3 contains 14 residues. V was trimmed by 4 bases and J by 2 bases, leaving 13 bases between them. CDR3 DNA sequence: TGTGCCAGCAGCCCTACAATAGAGGCCTACGAGCAGTACTTC. Its protein product is CASSPTIEAYEQYF.

The chain joins TRBV19 to TRBJ2-1; D might be TRBD1 (5 bases). This CDR3 spans 12 amino acids. Germline V gene sequence: CDR1 LNHDA, CDR2 SQIVND (reference sequence). V shed 2 bases and J shed 7 bases, with 6 bases lying between them. In DNA form, the CDR3 reads TGTGCCAGTAGTATACCAGGGAATGAGCAGTTCTTC. Translation: CASSIPGNEQFF.

The chain links TRBV11-1 to TRBJ2-1, with D perhaps TRBD2 (6 bases). V was pared by 4 bases and J by 5 bases, with 18 bases between. Germline V lookup: CDR1 SGHAT, CDR2 FQDESV (reference sequence). The CDR3 is made up of 16 amino acids. DNA for the CDR3: TGTGCCAGCAGCTCCCGGGCAGCGGGCCACCACAATGAGCAGTTCTTC. Translation gives CASSSRAAGHHNEQFF. The full variable domain, completed using reference TRBV11-1 and TRBJ2-1, is EAEVAQSPRYKITEKSQAVAFWCDPISGHATLYWYRQILGQGPELLVQFQDESVVDDSQLPKDRFSAERLKGVDSTLKIQPAELGDSAMYLCASSSRAAGHHNEQFFGPGTRLTVL.